A selection of T cell receptor beta chains follows, all from one sample in a study of PD-L1 blockade in urothelial cancer. Profiling relied on immunoSEQ multiplex PCR, and the TCRdb table lists in-frame clones only, not all of them. The sample lists just over 50,000 clones; around 74% were seen once. This specimen was PBMCs, taken around atezolizumab (anti-PD-L1) treatment. These receptors were taken from a man aged 65-85 years with urothelial cancer. The CDR3 runs from the conserved cysteine through the conserved F or W. A D gene is named only where the DNA matches it firmly. Rows may omit the clone size; those that give it use once, few, many or a size class.

TRBV6-1	TRBJ2-4	once	TRBD1	CASSPQGANIQYF	TGTGCCAGCAGTCCACAGGGGGCAAACATTCAGTACTTC
TRBV7-8	TRBJ2-3	.	.	CASSTIQGTDTQYF	TGTGCCAGCAGCACCATACAGGGAACAGATACGCAGTATTTT
TRBV19	TRBJ2-3	.	TRBD2	CASRSLAGALDTQYF	TGTGCCAGTAGGTCACTAGCGGGAGCTTTAGATACGCAGTATTTT
TRBV7-9	TRBJ1-1	.	TRBD1	CASSLGGQGFTEAFF	TGTGCCAGCAGCTTAGGGGGACAGGGATTCACTGAAGCTTTCTTT
TRBV19	TRBJ2-3	.	.	CASSIGGGHTDTQYF	TGTGCCAGTAGTATAGGGGGGGGCCACACAGATACGCAGTATTTT
TRBV27	TRBJ2-3	.	TRBD2	CASSFGRGLYTQYF	TGTGCCAGCAGTTTCGGGCGGGGGTTGTATACGCAGTATTTT
TRBV4-1	TRBJ2-2	.	.	CASSQVRQANTGELFF	TGCGCCAGCAGCCAAGTCAGGCAGGCCAACACCGGGGAGCTGTTTTTT
TRBV7-2	TRBJ2-1	.	TRBD1	CASSQDRGEYNEQFF	TGTGCCAGCAGCCAAGACAGGGGAGAGTACAATGAGCAGTTCTTC
TRBV5-1	TRBJ2-7	.	TRBD2	CASSLDPGLAHGQYF	TGCGCCAGCAGCTTGGATCCGGGACTAGCGCATGGGCAGTACTTC
TRBV28	TRBJ2-7	once	.	CASSSRDSQLGQYF	TGTGCCAGCAGTTCGCGGGACTCACAACTGGGGCAGTACTTC
TRBV2	TRBJ1-5	.	.	CASSGGNQPQHF	TGTGCCAGCAGCGGGGGCAATCAGCCCCAGCATTTT
TRBV28	TRBJ2-5	once	.	CASSLQGHGQETQYF	TGTGCCAGCAGTTTGCAGGGCCATGGTCAAGAGACCCAGTACTTC
TRBV4-3	TRBJ1-4	.	TRBD1	CASSQDPRGHFSANEKLFF	TGCGCCAGCAGCCAAGATCCCAGGGGGCACTTCTCGGCTAATGAAAAACTGTTTTTT
TRBV25-1	TRBJ2-3	once	TRBD1	CASSERGSTGRTDTQYF	TGTGCCAGCAGTGAACGAGGTTCGACAGGGAGAACAGATACGCAGTATTTT
TRBV19	TRBJ1-1	.	.	CASSIQGWNTEAFF	TGTGCCAGTAGTATACAGGGTTGGAACACTGAAGCTTTCTTT
TRBV4-2	TRBJ1-2	few	.	CASSQELLRGGDGYTF	TGTGCCAGCAGCCAAGAACTACTGAGGGGGGGGGATGGCTACACCTTC
TRBV5-8	TRBJ2-3	.	TRBD1	CASSPRTGGAADTQYF	TGTGCCAGCAGCCCAAGGACAGGGGGCGCGGCAGATACGCAGTATTTT
TRBV7-2	TRBJ2-3	.	TRBD2	CASSPWTSGGGDTQYF	TGTGCCAGCAGCCCTTGGACTAGCGGGGGGGGAGATACGCAGTATTTT
TRBV18	TRBJ1-3	.	.	CASSPTGSAGNTIYF	TGTGCCAGCTCACCAACAGGATCTGCTGGAAACACCATATATTTT
TRBV6-1	TRBJ1-2	.	TRBD1	CASSEGTGIGYTF	TGTGCCAGCAGTGAAGGGACAGGGATTGGCTACACCTTC